This T cell receptor beta chain came from a study of T cell changes during pregnancy in multiple sclerosis (dated by TCRdb to about 2019). Background for the entire study: Changes in the T cell repertoire over the course of pregnancy were examined in this study in women with multiple sclerosis.

A note on this clone: It has no known antigen specificity. No base-level quality is on record; no much larger clone is a single base apart.

V was cut back by 0 bases and J by 4 bases, leaving a gap of 8 bases between them. From its cysteine to its phenylalanine, the CDR3 spans 14 amino acids. The DNA shown is the 42-base CDR3, in frame from base 1. CDR1 SGHRS and CDR2 YFSETQ are derived from the germline V gene. The receptor library was made with the immunoSEQ multiplex PCR assay. This is the immuneACCESS table as TCRdb keeps it, with only in-frame sequences that have V and J called. A part of the clones is gone; compared with another copy, unresolved V genes explain less than half, and the rest is unexplained. The sample table lists about 22,000 clones, approximately 93% of them with a count of one. The ten most abundant clones make up approximately 0.68% of the sample.

Material: CD4+ T cells from peripheral blood mononuclear cells, obtained after pregnancy. This TCR was sampled from a female donor in good health, enrolled as a control in a pregnancy study. The chain was built from TRBV5-1 and TRBJ2-1; D gene: possibly TRBD1, on 6 matching bases. The base sequence is TGCGCCAGCAGCTTGGGGGACATTTACAATGAGCAGTTCTTC. Its coded protein is CASSLGDIYNEQFF. This CDR3, with the reference TRBV5-1 and TRBJ2-1 proteins standing in past its ends, gives the full variable domain KAGVTQTPRYLIKTRGQQVTLSCSPISGHRSVSWYQQTPGQGLQFLFEYFSETQRNKGNFPGRFSGRQFSNSRSEMNVSTLELGDSALYLCASSLGDIYNEQFFGPGTRLTVL.